This T cell receptor (beta chain) was captured by sequencing in a study of T cells in Graves' hyperthyroidism and ophthalmopathy. The wider study: Peripheral blood was taken when the disease was first diagnosed, before any treatment began. Study-wide points: Ophthalmopathy got predicted by the model a median approximately six months before its onset. The majority of expanded thyroid clonotypes above 0.001 also appeared in blood.

Template material for amplifying TCR beta CDR3 regions consisted of RNA transcripts. RT-PCR in the first round (using the HTBI primer set) targeted the TCR CDR3. One entry per CDR3 protein, called by TCRdb with MiXCR from the multiplex PCR reads. The repertoire holds about 620,000 distinct CDR3 sequences, with roughly 17% as singletons. V was clipped by 5 bases and J by 6 bases, with 8 bases between them. Looked up from germline, CDR1 is SGHTA and CDR2 is FQGNSA. CDR3 size: 12 residues. PBMCs were sourced from more than 9 ml fresh peripheral blood. Many counts were recorded for this clonotype. Its antigen is undetermined.

Sequenced input: blood. The sequence came from a woman in her twenties or thirties with Graves' hyperthyroidism. This chain connects TRBV7-2 to TRBJ1-5; D is uncertain. The CDR3 protein is CASSPGLQPQHF. The CDR3, as DNA: TGTGCCAGCAGCCCCGGACTTCAGCCCCAGCATTTT.